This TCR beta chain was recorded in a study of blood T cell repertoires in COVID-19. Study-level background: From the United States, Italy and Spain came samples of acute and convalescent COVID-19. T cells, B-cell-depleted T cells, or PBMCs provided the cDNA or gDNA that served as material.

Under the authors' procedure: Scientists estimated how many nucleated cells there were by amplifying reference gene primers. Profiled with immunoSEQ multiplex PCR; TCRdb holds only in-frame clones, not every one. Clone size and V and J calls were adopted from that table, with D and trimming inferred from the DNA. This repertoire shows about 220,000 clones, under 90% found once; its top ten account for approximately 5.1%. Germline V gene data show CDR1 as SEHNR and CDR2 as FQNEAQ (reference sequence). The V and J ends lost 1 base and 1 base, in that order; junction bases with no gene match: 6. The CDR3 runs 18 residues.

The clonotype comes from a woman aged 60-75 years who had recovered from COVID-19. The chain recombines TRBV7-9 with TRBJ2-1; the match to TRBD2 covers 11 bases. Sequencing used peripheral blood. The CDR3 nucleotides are TGTGCCAGCAGCTTAGACCTAGCGGGGGGCGGGTCCTACAATGAGCAGTTCTTC. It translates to CASSLDLAGGGSYNEQFF.